This T cell receptor beta chain was sequenced in a study of prognosis after radiotherapy for stage I lung cancer. About the study: Newly diagnosed primary stage I lung tumors were found in approximately 14 patients, while oligometastatic NSCLC after surgical resection of the primary tumor was found in 4 to 6. Study-level findings and limits: Reduced Shannon entropy following stereotactic body radiation therapy was recorded in patients who developed distant metastases.

Per the germline V gene, CDR1 is DFQATT and CDR2 is SNEGSKA (reference sequence). This CDR3 has 11 residues. V lost 2 bases to trimming and J lost 4 bases, with 6 bases between them. This clonotype was seen many times. The antigen is not known. Genomic DNA was the source, and TCR beta CDR3 was amplified from it by two-round multiplex PCR. Used in first-round PCR were primers specific to each TRBV and TRBJ gene. TCRdb re-called the multiplex PCR reads through MiXCR, storing one row per CDR3 protein. Of about 26,000 distinct CDR3 sequences listed, around 30% are singletons. The rearrangement uses TRBV20-1 and TRBJ2-7; no firm D call. The source material was PBMCs, sampled before or after stereotactic body radiation therapy (not recorded which). The TCR originated in a donor over 45 with non-small cell lung cancer. The CDR3 loop reads CSARLDYEQYF. CDR3 nucleotide sequence: TGCAGTGCTAGACTGGATTACGAGCAGTACTTC.